One T cell receptor (beta chain) is described in this entry. Its antigen is currently unknown. This entry is derived from a study of memory CD4+ T cells and cytomegalovirus serostatus. Overall study context: Of the healthy Belgian adults, several were CMV seropositive and more than 20 seronegative.

Findings and caveats of the study: About 40% of the roughly 160 known CMV-associated TCRbeta sequences appeared in CD4+ memory.

Per the original methods: After removing out-of-frame reads, around 2.2 million distinct TCRbeta sequences remained. Repertoires were generated with immunoSEQ multiplex PCR, while TCRdb's copy carries only in-frame clones and drops some. V and J calls plus clone size are reproduced from that table; the DNA served to infer D and trimming. Among approximately 47,000 clones listed, roughly 73% were seen once. The CDR3 loop spans 15 amino acids. The V gene lost 4 bases and the J gene lost 5 bases, with 17 bases spanning the gap. Germline-derived CDR1 and CDR2 are ENHRY and SYGVKD. The sort gate was single viable CD3+CD4+CD8-CD45RO+ cells for memory CD4+ T cells. Total CD4+ T cells were enriched by CD4 positive selection.

This clonotype was sampled from an adult in good health and CMV-seronegative. The V gene is TRBV10-3, the J gene TRBJ1-1; TRBD1 is a possible D gene (6 bases). The sequenced material came from memory CD4+ T cells from blood. This CDR3 is CAISAREGVRTEAFF. The CDR3 nucleotides are TGTGCCATCAGTGCCCGGGAGGGGGTGAGGACTGAAGCTTTCTTT.